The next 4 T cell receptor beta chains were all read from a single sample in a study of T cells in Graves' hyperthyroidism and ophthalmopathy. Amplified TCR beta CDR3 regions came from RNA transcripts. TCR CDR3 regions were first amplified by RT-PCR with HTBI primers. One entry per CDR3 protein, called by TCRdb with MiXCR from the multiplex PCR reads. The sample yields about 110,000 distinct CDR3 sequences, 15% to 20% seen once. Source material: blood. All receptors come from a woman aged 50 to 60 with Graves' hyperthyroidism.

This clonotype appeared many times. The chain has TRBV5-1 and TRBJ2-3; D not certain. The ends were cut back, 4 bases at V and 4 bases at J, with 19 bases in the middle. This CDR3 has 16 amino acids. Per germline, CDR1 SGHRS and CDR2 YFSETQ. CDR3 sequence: CASSPRASGGPDTQYF. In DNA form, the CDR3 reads TGCGCCAGCAGCCCACGGGCTTCCGGCGGCCCAGATACGCAGTATTTT.

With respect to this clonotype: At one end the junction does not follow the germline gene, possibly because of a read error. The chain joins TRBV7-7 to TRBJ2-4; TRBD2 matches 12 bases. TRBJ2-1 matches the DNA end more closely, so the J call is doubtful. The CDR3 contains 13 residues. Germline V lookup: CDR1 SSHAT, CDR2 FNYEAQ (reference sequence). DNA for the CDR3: TGTGCTAGCAGCCGCCCGACTAGCGGGAGTCAGTTCTTC. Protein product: CASSRPTSGSQFF.

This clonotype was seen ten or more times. CDR3 residues: CASSYWLSGNTIYF. CDR3 in DNA: TGTGCCAGCAGTTACTGGCTCTCTGGAAACACCATATATTTT. The rearrangement links TRBV6-1 to TRBJ1-3, with unresolved D. From germline, CDR1 is MNHNS and CDR2 SASEGT. The CDR3 sequence is 14 residues long. Trimming stripped 5 bases from V and 0 bases from J, with 8 bases between.

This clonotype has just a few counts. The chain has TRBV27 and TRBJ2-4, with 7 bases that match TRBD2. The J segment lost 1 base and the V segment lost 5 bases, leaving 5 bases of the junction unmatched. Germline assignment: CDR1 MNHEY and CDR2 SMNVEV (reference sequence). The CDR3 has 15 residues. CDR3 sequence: CASSPTSVAKNIQYF. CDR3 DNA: TGTGCCAGCAGTCCAACTAGCGTGGCCAAAAACATTCAGTACTTC.